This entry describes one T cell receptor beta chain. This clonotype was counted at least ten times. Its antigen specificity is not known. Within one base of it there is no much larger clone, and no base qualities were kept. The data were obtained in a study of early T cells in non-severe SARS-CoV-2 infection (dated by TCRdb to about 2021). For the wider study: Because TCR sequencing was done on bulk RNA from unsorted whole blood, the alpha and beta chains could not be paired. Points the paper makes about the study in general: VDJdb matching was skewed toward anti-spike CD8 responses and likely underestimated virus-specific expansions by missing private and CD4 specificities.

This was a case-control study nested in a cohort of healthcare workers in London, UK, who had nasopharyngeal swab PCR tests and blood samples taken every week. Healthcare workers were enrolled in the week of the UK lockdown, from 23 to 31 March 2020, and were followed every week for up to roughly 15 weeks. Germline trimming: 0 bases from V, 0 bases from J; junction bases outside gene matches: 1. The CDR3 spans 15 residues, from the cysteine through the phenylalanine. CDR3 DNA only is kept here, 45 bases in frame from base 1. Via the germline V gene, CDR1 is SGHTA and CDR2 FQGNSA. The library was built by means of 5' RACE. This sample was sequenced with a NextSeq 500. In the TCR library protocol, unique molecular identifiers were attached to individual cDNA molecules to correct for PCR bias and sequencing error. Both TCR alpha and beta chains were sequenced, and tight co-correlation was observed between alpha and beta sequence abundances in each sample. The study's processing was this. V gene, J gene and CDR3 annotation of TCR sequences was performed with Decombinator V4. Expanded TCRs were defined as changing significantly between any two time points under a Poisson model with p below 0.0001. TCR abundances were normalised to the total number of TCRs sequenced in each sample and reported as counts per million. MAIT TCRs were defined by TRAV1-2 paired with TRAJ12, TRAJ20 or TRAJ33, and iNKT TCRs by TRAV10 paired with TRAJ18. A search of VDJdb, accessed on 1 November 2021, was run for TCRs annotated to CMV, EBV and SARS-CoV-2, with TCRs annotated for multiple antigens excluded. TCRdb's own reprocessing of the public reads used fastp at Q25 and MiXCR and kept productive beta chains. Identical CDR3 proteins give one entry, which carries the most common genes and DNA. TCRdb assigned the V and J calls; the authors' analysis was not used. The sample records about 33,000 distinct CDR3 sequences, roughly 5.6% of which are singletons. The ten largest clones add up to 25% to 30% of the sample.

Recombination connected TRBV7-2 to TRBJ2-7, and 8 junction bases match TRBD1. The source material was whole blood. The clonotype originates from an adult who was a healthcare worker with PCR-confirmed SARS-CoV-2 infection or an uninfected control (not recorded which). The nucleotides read TGTGCCAGCAGCTTAGCAGGACAGGGCTCCTACGAGCAGTACTTC. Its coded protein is CASSLAGQGSYEQYF.